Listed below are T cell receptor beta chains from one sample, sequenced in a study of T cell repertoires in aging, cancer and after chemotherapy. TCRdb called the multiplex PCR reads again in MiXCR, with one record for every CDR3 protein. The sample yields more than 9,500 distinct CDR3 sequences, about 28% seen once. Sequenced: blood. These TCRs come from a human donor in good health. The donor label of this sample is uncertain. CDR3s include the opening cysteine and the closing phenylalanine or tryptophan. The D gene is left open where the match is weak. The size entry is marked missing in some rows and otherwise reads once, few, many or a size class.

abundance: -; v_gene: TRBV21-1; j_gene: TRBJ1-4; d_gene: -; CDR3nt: TGTGCCAGCAGCAATCATGGGGCAGATAATGAAAAACTGTTTTTT; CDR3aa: CASSNHGADNEKLFF
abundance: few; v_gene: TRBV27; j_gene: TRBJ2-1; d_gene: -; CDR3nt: TGTGCCAGCAGTTTAAGGAGGGGCAATGAGCAGTTCTTC; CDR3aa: CASSLRRGNEQFF
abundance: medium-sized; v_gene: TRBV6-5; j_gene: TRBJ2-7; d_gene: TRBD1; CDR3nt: TGTGCCAGCAGGCGGACAGGATGGGACGAGCAGTACTTC; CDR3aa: CASRRTGWDEQYF
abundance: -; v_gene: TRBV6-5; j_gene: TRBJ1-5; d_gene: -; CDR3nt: TGTGCCAGCAGTTACGTTCAGGGCCCCAATCAGCCCCAGCATTTT; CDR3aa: CASSYVQGPNQPQHF
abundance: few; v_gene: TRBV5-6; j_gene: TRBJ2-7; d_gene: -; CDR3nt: TGTGCCAGCAGCTTGTTTGGGGAGCAGTACTTC; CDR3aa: CASSLFGEQYF
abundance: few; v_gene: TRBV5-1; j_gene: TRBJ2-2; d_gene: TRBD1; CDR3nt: TGCGCCAGCAGCTGGGACAGGGTCGACTCCGGGGAGCTGTTTTTT; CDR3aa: CASSWDRVDSGELFF
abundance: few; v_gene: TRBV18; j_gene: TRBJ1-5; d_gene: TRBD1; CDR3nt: TGTGCCAGCTCAGCTACGGACAGGGGGAATCAGCCCCAGCATTTT; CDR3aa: CASSATDRGNQPQHF
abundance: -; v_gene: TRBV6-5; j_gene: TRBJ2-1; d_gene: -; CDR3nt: TGTGCCAGCCTACCTCGGAGGAGCAATGAGCAGTTCTTC; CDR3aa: CASLPRRSNEQFF
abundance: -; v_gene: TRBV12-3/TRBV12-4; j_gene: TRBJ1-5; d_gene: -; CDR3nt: TGTGCCAGCAGTTTAATTGCCGACAGTTACCCGTATCAGCCCCAGCATTTT; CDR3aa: CASSLIADSYPYQPQHF
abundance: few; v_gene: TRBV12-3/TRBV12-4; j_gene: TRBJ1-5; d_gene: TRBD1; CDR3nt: TGTGCCAGCAGTCCCGCGACAGGGAATCAGCCCCAGCATTTT; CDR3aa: CASSPATGNQPQHF
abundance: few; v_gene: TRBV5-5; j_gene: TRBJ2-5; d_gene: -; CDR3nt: TGTGCCAGCAGCTTGTTTGCGCAAGAGACCCAGTACTTC; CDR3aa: CASSLFAQETQYF
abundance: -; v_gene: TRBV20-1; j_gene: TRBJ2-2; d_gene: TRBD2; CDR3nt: TGCAGTGCTACCGACGGGGGGGCGTACACCGGGGAGCTGTTTTTT; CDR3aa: CSATDGGAYTGELFF
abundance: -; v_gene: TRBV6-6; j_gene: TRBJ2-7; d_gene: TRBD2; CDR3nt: TGTGCCAGCAGCCCCGACTGGCGGGGGGCACAAACTTCCTACGAGCAGTACTTC; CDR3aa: CASSPDWRGAQTSYEQYF
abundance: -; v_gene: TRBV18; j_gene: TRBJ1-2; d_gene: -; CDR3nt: TGTGCCAGCTCACCCAGGGCAGAGAATGGCTACACCTTC; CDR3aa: CASSPRAENGYTF
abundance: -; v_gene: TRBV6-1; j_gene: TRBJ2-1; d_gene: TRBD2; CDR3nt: TGTGCCAGCGCACGAGGGACTAGCGGGGGGGCAAAAGAGCAGTTCTTC; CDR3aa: CASARGTSGGAKEQFF
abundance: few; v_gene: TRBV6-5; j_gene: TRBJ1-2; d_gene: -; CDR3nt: TGTGCCAGCAGGCCGGGAAAGGACGCGGGGGCGACCTTC; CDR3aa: CASRPGKDAGATF
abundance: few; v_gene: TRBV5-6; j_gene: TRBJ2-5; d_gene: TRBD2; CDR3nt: TGTGCCAGCAGCTTTAGAGCGGGGCAAGAGACCCAGTACTTC; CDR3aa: CASSFRAGQETQYF
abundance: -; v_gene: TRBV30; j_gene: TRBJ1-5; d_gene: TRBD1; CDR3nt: TGTGCCTGGAGTGCTGGACAGGCAAATCAGCCCCAGCATTTT; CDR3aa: CAWSAGQANQPQHF
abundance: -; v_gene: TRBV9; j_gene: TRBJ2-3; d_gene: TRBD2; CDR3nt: TGTGCCAGCAGCGCGGGGGGGCTCTCCGCAGATACGCAGTATTTT; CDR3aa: CASSAGGLSADTQYF
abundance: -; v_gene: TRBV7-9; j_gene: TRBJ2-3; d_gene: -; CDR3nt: TGTGCCAGCAGCCTCAGACATCCGGGGACAGATACGCAGTATTTT; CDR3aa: CASSLRHPGTDTQYF
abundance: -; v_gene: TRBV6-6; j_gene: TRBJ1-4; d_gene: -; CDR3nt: TGTGCCAGCAGTTACTCGAAGTTACGTGGCCCTAATGAAAAACTGTTTTTT; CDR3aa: CASSYSKLRGPNEKLFF
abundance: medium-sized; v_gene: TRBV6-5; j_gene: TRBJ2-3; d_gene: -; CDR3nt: TGTGCCAGCAGTTACTCGAGGCCCACAGATACGCAGTATTTT; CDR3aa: CASSYSRPTDTQYF
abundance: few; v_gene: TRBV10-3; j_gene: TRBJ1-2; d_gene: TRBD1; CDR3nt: TGTGCCATCAGTGGGACAGGTTGGGATGGCTACACCTTC; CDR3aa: CAISGTGWDGYTF
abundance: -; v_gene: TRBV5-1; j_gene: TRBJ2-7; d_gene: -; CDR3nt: TGCGCCAGCAAGGGAGAATACGAGCAGTACTTC; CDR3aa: CASKGEYEQYF
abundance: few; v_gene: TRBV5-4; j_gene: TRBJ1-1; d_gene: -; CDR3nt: TGTGCCAGCAGCCCACACGGGGGGCAAAGGAACACTGAAGCTTTCTTT; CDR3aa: CASSPHGGQRNTEAFF
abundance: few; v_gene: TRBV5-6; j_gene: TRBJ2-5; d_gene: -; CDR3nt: TGTGCCAGCACCACGGGGGTAGGGACCCAGTACTTC; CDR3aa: CASTTGVGTQYF
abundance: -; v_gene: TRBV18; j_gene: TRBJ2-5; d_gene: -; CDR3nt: TGTGCCAGCTCACCAGGATTGGGGCCAGAGACCCAGTACTTC; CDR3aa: CASSPGLGPETQYF